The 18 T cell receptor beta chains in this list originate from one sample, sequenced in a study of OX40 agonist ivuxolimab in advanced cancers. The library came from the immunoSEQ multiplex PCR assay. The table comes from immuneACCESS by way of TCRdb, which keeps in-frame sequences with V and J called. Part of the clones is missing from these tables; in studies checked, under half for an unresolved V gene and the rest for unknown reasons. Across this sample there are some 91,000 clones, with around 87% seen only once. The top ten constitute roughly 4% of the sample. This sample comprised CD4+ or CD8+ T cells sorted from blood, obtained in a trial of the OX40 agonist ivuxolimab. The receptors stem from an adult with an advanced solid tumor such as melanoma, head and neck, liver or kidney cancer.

In nucleotides, the CDR3 is TGTGCCAGCAGCAAAGTAAAAGAGCAGTTCTTC. Its translation is CASSKVKEQFF. The chain recombines TRBV21-1 with TRBJ2-1; TRBD2 is the table's D call, not checked against the DNA. TRBV21-1 is a documented pseudogene. This CDR3 has 11 amino acids.

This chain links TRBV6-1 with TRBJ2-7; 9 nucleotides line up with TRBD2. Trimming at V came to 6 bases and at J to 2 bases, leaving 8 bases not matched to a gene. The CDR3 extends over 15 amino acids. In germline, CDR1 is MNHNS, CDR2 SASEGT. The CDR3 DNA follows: TGTGCCAGCAGCGACACGGGACTAGCTCCCTACGAGCAGTACGTC. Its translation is CASSDTGLAPYEQYV.

The CDR3 DNA is TGTGCCAGTAGTATAAGGGAGTGGGGTGAAAAACTGTTTTTT. Translating gives CASSIREWGEKLFF. The chain carries TRBV19 and TRBJ1-4; D gene unclear. V dropped 2 bases and J dropped 7 bases, with 11 bases sitting between them. CDR3 length equals 14 residues. Germline loops: CDR1 LNHDA, CDR2 SQIVND (reference sequence).

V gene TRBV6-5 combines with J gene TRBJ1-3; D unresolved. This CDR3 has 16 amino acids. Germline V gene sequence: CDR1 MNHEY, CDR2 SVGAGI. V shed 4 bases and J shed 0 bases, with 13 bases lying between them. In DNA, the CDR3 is TGTGCCAGCAGTTCCCGTGACGGGAGCTCTGGAAACACCATATATTTT. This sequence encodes CASSSRDGSSGNTIYF.

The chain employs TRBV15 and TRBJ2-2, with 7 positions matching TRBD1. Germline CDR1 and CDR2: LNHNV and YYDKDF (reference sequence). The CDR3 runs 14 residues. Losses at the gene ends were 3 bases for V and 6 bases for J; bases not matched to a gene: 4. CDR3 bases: TGTGCCACCAGCAGTCCCCAGGGGGCCGGGGAGCTGTTTTTT. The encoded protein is CATSSPQGAGELFF.

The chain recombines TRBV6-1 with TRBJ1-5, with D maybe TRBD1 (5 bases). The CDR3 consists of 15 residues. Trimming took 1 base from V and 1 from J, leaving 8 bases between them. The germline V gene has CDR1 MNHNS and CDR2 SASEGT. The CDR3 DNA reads TGTGCCAGCAGTGAAGTACGGGGGAGCAATCAGCCCCAGCATTTT. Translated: CASSEVRGSNQPQHF.

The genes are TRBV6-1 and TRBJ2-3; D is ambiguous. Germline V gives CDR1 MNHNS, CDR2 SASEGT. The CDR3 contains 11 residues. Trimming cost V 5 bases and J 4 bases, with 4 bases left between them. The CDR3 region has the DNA TGTGCCAGCAGTCACGCAGATACGCAGTATTTT. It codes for CASSHADTQYF.

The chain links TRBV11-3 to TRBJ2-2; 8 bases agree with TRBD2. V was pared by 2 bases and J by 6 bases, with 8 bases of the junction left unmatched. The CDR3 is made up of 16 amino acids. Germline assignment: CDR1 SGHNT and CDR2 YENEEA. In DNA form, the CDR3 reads TGTGCCAGCAGCTTAATAGGCGCGGGAGGCGCCGGGGAGCTGTTTTTT. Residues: CASSLIGAGGAGELFF.

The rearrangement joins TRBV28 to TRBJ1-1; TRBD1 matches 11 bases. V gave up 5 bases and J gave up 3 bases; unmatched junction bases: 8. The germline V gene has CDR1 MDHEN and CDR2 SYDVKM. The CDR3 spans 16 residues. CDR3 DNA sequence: TGTGCCAGCAGTCTCCGGACAGGGGGCCAGGACACTGAAGCTTTCTTT. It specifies CASSLRTGGQDTEAFF.

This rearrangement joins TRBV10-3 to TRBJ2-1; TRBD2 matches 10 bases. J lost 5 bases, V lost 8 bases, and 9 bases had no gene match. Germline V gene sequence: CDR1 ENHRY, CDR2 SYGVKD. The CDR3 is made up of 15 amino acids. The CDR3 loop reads CAISRPGLANNEQFF. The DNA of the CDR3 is TGTGCCATCTCACGGCCGGGACTAGCGAACAATGAGCAGTTCTTC.

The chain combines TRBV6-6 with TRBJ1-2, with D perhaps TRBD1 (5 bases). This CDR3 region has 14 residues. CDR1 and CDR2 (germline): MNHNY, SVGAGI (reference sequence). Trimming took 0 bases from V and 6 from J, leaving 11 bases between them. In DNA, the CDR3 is TGTGCCAGCAGTTACTCGAGGCAGGGAGATGGCTACACCTTC. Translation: CASSYSRQGDGYTF.

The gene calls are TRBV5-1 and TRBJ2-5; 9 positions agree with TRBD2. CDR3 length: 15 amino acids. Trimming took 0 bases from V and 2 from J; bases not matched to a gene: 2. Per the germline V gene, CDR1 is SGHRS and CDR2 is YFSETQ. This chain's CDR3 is CASSLGLAAQETQYF. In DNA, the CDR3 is TGCGCCAGCAGCTTGGGACTAGCGGCACAAGAGACCCAGTACTTC.

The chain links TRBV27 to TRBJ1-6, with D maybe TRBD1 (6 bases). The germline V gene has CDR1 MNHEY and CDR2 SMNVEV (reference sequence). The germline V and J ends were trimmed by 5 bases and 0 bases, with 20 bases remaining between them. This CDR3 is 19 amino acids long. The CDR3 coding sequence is TGTGCCAGCAGTCCAGAGGGGGTCCGAGGGTACTCCTATAATTCACCCCTCCACTTT. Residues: CASSPEGVRGYSYNSPLHF.

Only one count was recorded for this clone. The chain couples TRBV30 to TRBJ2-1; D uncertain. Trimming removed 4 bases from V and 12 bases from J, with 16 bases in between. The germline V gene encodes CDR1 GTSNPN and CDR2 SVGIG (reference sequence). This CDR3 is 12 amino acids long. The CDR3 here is CAWTHAREMQFF. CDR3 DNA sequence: TGTGCCTGGACACATGCTAGGGAAATGCAGTTCTTC.

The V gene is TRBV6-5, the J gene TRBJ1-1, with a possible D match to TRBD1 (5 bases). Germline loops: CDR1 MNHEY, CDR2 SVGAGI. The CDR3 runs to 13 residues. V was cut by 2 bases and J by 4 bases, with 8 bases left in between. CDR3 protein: CASSYPQGTEAFF. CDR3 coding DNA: TGTGCCAGCAGTTACCCCCAGGGCACTGAAGCTTTCTTT.

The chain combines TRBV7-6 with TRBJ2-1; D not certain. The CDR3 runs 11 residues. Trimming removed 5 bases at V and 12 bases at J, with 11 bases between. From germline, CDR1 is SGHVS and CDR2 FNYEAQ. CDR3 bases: TGTGCCAGCAGCGAGGTCGGAAGGCAGTTCTTC. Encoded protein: CASSEVGRQFF.

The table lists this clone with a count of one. CDR3 residues: CASRSNRGLEKLFF. DNA for the CDR3: TGTGCCAGCAGATCGAACAGGGGGTTAGAAAAACTGTTTTTT. This chain links TRBV6-5 with TRBJ1-4; 8 positions agree with TRBD1. The germline CDR1 and CDR2 sequences are MNHEY and SVGAGI. V gave up 6 bases and J gave up 8 bases; unmatched junction bases: 8. This CDR3 comprises 14 residues.

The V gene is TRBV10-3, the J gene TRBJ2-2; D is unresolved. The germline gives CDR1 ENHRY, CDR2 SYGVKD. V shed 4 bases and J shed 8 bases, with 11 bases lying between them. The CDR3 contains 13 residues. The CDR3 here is CAISVAGEGELFF. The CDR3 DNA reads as TGTGCCATCAGTGTCGCAGGCGAAGGGGAGCTGTTTTTT.